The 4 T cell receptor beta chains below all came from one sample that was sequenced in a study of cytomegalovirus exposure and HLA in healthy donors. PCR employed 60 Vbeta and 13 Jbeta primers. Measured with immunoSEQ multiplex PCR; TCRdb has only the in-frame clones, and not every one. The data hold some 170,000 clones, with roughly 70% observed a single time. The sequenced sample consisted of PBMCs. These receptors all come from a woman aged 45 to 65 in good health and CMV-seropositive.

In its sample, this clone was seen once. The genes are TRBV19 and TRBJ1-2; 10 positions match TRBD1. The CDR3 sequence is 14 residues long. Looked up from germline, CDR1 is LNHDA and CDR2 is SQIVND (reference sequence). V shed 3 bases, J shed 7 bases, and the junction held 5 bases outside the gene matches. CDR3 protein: CASSIVGTGAGYTF. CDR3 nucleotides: TGTGCCAGTAGTATTGTCGGGACAGGGGCTGGCTACACCTTC.

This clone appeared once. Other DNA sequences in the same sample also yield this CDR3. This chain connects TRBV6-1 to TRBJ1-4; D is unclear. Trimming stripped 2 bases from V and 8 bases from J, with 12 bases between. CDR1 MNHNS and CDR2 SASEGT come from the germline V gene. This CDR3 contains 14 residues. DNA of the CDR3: TGTGCCAGCAGTGAACCCGCCACGGGGGAAAAACTGTTTTTT. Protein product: CASSEPATGEKLFF.

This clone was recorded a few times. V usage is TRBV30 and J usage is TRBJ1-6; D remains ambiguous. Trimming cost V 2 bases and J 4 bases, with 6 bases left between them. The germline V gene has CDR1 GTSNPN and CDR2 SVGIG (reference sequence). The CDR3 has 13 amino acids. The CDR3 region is CAWSRSYNSPLHF. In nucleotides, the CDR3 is TGTGCCTGGAGTCGCAGTTATAATTCACCCCTCCACTTT. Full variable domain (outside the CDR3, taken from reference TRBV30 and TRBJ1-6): SQTIHQWPATLVQPVGSPLSLECTVEGTSNPNLYWYRQAAGRGLQLLFYSVGIGQISSEVPQNLSASRPQDRQFILSSKKLLLSDSGFYLCAWSRSYNSPLHFGNGTRLTVT.

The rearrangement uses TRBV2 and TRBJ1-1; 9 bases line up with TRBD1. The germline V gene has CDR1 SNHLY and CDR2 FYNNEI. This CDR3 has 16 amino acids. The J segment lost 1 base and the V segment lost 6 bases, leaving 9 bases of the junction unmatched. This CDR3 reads CASSRPGTGPNTEAFF. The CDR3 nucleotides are TGTGCCAGCAGCCGTCCCGGGACAGGGCCGAACACTGAAGCTTTCTTT.